These T cell receptor beta chains were read from a single sample in a study of blood T cells in healthy people across ages. TCRdb re-derived calls from the 5' RACE reads in MiXCR, one entry per CDR3 protein. In the table there are 800,000 to 1,000,000 distinct CDR3 sequences, 48% of which are singletons. Sequenced: blood. The receptor set was obtained from a man aged 25-40 years in good health. Each CDR3 is given with its conserved first and last residue.

TRBJ1-1	TRBV29-1	CSVATMMNTEAFF
TRBJ1-5	TRBV7-9	CASSYVNPGDNQPQHF
TRBJ2-7	TRBV7-2	CASTQGDRAHEQYF
TRBJ2-3	TRBV7-2	CASSPLRGGSTDTQYF
TRBJ2-6	TRBV6-2/TRBV6-3	CASSYGRTSGANVLTF
TRBJ2-5	TRBV10-3	CATGLAGVQETQYF
TRBJ1-1	TRBV20-1	CSARDGTGGGTEAFF
TRBJ2-3	TRBV7-9	CASSLATGLADTQYF
TRBJ1-1	TRBV7-2	CASSFRGALITEAFF
TRBJ2-3	TRBV3-1	CVSSQVGTGTDTQYF
TRBJ2-3	TRBV12-3/TRBV12-4	CASSSDTGTIVSTDTQYF
TRBJ2-5	TRBV20-1	CSARDMTSWETQYF
TRBJ2-7	TRBV7-8	CASSPEGGPYEQYF
TRBJ1-5	TRBV7-6	CASSLDFTAGQPQHF
TRBJ1-5	TRBV27	CASRRGGLGNQPQHF
TRBJ2-7	TRBV11-3	CASSTTRGVYEQYF
TRBJ2-3	TRBV7-9	CASLLAGADTQYF
TRBJ2-7	TRBV21-1	CARWGSGYEQYF
TRBJ2-1	TRBV28	CASSSPGSSYNEQFF
TRBJ2-1	TRBV20-1	CSARDVVAGGRSSYNEQFF
TRBJ1-2	TRBV13	CASSLEDIGGRIVGYTF
TRBJ2-5	TRBV20-1	CSARISGWYQETQYF
TRBJ1-1	TRBV5-1	CASSLAHRGDTEAFF
TRBJ2-3	TRBV12-3/TRBV12-4	CASRAPGDDTDTQYF
TRBJ2-5	TRBV28	CASSLWGGYQETQYF
.	TRBV7-2	CASSPLGAGPRGETQYF
TRBJ1-4	TRBV20-1	CSARDSRHTNEKLFF
TRBJ2-1	TRBV12-3/TRBV12-4	CASSLAISYNEQFF
TRBJ2-5	TRBV20-1	CSASGDASYQETQYF
.	TRBV12-3/TRBV12-4	CACGGGEQYF
TRBJ2-7	TRBV7-2	CASSGVGGPYEQYF
TRBJ2-1	TRBV4-2	CAGNQAGGGGDEQFF
TRBJ2-7	TRBV25-1	CASSLRSLTGQGFYEQYF
TRBJ1-2	TRBV14	CASSQEGGSNYGYTF
TRBJ2-6	TRBV4-1	CASSQERVSGANVLTF
TRBJ2-3	TRBV6-1	CASSPSPGLAVADTQYF
TRBJ2-5	TRBV7-9	CASSLPGLPGDEQYF
TRBJ1-5	TRBV4-1	CASSQGGRDQPQHF
TRBJ2-7	TRBV11-2	CASSFRVAYEQYF
TRBJ2-7	TRBV20-1	CSARLGQDGYEQYF
TRBJ1-6	TRBV6-6	CASSYPREGGSPLHF